This TCR beta chain was sequenced for a study of blood T cell repertoires in COVID-19. V shed 6 bases, J shed 2 bases, and the junction held 4 bases outside the gene matches. Germline V gives CDR1 ENHRY, CDR2 SYGVKD. The CDR3 runs 14 residues. Clones were sequenced by immunoSEQ multiplex PCR, and TCRdb holds only the in-frame ones, with some missing. The sample holds some 300,000 clones, 90% seen once. The rearrangement links TRBV10-3 to TRBJ2-7, with 10 nucleotides matching TRBD1. The sequence came from a woman between 40 and 55 years old with COVID-19, enrolled during active disease. Sequenced material: peripheral blood. The chain's CDR3 is CAIRRGTGAYEQYF. The CDR3 DNA sequence: TGTGCCATCAGGCGGGGGACAGGGGCCTACGAGCAGTACTTC.